This T cell receptor (beta chain) was sequenced in a study of cytomegalovirus exposure and HLA in healthy donors. At the level of the study: The roughly 670 first-cohort repertoires and the 95 to 150 validation repertoires shared the same platform, a later analysis reported. Study results and limitations: The study labeled 150 or so TCR beta chains cytomegalovirus-associated.

Profiling relied on immunoSEQ multiplex PCR, and the TCRdb table lists in-frame clones only, not all of them. The repertoire holds around 250,000 clones, with around 89% as singletons. Note on this clone: Its matching antigen is unknown.

V dropped 0 bases and J dropped 4 bases, with 16 bases sitting between them. The CDR3 runs to 16 residues. Germline values: CDR1 LNHNV, CDR2 YYDKDF (reference sequence). The receptor was derived from a young woman in good health and CMV-seronegative. Input material: PBMCs. The chain employs TRBV15 and TRBJ2-7; D is uncertain. The CDR3 nucleotides are TGTGCCACCAGCAGAGATTCGGTAGTCCCTCTATACGAGCAGTACTTC. Translated: CATSRDSVVPLYEQYF.